This TCR beta chain came from a study of vaccination effects on CD4 cells after COVID-19. Study observations and caveats: By a late point after vaccination, infection- and vaccine-induced clones had shrunk markedly through clonal contraction.

Antigen-specific CD4+ T cells were expanded (with viral peptide pools) by the ViraFEST assay ahead of sequencing. Cells that had been cultured for approximately eleven days were the source of isolated CD4+ T cells. Either the mRNA-1273 or the BNT162b2 vaccine was given to participants as two doses. The vaccine recipients had no prior SARS-CoV-2 infection, with negative nucleocapsid antibodies. The researchers cultured roughly 2.2 million PBMC per well with 8 to 10 IU/ml IL-2 and roughly 9.4 ug/ml peptides. The CDR3 loop spans 12 amino acids. V lost 8 bases and J 8 bases, leaving 15 bases between the germline ends. Germline CDR1 is MRHNA and CDR2 is SNTAGT. In regard to this clone: Its target is not known.

Profiling relied on immunoSEQ multiplex PCR, and the TCRdb table lists in-frame clones only, not all of them. Among around 32,000 clones listed, more than 55% were seen once. This sample comprised CD4+ T cells from PBMCs cultured with SARS-CoV-2 spike peptides, obtained after COVID-19 vaccination. This TCR derives from a human donor who received a COVID-19 vaccine. The chain employs TRBV6-4 and TRBJ1-2; no firm D call. The CDR3 loop reads CASWSELGGYTF. In nucleotides, the CDR3 is TGTGCCAGCTGGAGCGAGTTGGGGGGCTACACCTTC.